These 5 T cell receptor beta chains share one sample of origin, sequenced in a study of T cells in pancreatic ductal adenocarcinoma. Selected pancreatic ductal adenocarcinoma patients had undergone surgery without neoadjuvant therapy. The data were produced by immunoSEQ multiplex PCR, yet TCRdb's version contains in-frame clones alone and is incomplete. This sample yields about 16,000 clones, of which approximately 91% are seen a single time; 0.94% belongs to the top ten. Sample: PBMCs. Source of these receptors: a human donor with pancreatic ductal adenocarcinoma.

The gene calls are TRBV9 and TRBJ2-7, with 8 bases identical to TRBD2. The CDR3 runs 15 residues. Germline CDR1 is SGDLS and CDR2 is YYNGEE. Germline trimming cut 4 bases from V and 3 bases from J; bases unmatched to any gene: 9. The CDR3 DNA sequence: TGTGCCAGCAGCCCTCAAGCGGGGGCTCTCTACGAGCAGTACTTC. Residues: CASSPQAGALYEQYF.

The J gene is TRBJ2-3, the V gene TRBV11-3, with D perhaps TRBD1 (6 bases). The germline CDR1 and CDR2 sequences are SGHNT and YENEEA. V lost 1 base to trimming and J lost 5 bases, with 13 bases between them. The CDR3 contains 15 residues. This CDR3 reads CASSLGPQGQDTQYF. The DNA of the CDR3 is TGTGCCAGCAGCTTAGGTCCACAGGGTCAAGATACGCAGTATTTT.

V usage is TRBV11-3 and J usage is TRBJ1-5; the D gene is possibly TRBD1 (5 bases). Deletions cut 1 base from V and 3 bases from J, with 10 bases between. CDR3 size: 15 residues. Germline V CDR1 and CDR2: SGHNT, YENEEA. The CDR3 reads CASSLVGGSNQPQHF. The CDR3 DNA is TGTGCCAGCAGCTTAGTGGGGGGTTCCAATCAGCCCCAGCATTTT.

J is TRBJ2-3 and V is TRBV9; 10 bases agree with TRBD2. Germline CDR1 reads SGDLS; CDR2 reads YYNGEE. The CDR3 consists of 18 residues. Trimming at V came to 2 bases and at J to 3 bases, leaving 12 bases not matched to a gene. As DNA, the CDR3 is TGTGCCAGCAGCGTTCTAGCGGGGGTCACCCCTGGGACAGATACGCAGTATTTT. The encoded protein is CASSVLAGVTPGTDTQYF.

J is TRBJ2-2 and V is TRBV19, with TRBD1 matching over 7 bases. Germline loops: CDR1 LNHDA, CDR2 SQIVND (reference sequence). The CDR3 length is 16 residues. Germline trimming cut 4 bases from V and 3 bases from J; bases unmatched to any gene: 8. The CDR3 DNA reads as TGTGCCAGTAGTAGGGGGACAGTTGGGTACACCGGGGAGCTGTTTTTT. Its translation is CASSRGTVGYTGELFF.